This T cell receptor beta chain was retrieved from a study of blood T cells in healthy people across ages. General study results and limits: Strong correlation linked observed beta diversity and percent naive T cells.

Combining a sample-barcoded 5' primer with a J-beta primer mix, a second PCR ran for 7 to 11 cycles. All cDNA molecules were each tagged by a template-switch adaptor with 12 random nucleotides. TCRdb re-analysed the 5' RACE reads in MiXCR, keeping a single row per CDR3 protein. This table has approximately 1.5 million distinct CDR3 sequences, roughly two fifths appearing once. Remarks on this clonotype: As yet, its antigen is unknown.

The CDR3 is made up of 12 amino acids. CDR1 is SQVTM and CDR2 is ANQGSEA in the germline V gene. The V gene lost 6 bases and the J gene lost 3 bases, with 11 bases spanning the gap. This TCR was recovered from a woman younger than 35 in good health. The sequenced sample was blood. The rearrangement joins TRBV29-1 to TRBJ2-5; the D gene is possibly TRBD2 (5 bases). CDR3 in amino acids: CSVGPREETQYF. DNA of the CDR3: TGCAGCGTGGGCCCGAGGGAAGAGACCCAGTACTTC.